These 5 T cell receptor beta chains were sequenced from one sample in a study of blood T cells in healthy people across ages. A second 7 to 11 cycle PCR used barcoded and J-beta primers. One entry per CDR3 protein, called by TCRdb with MiXCR from the 5' RACE reads. The table lists approximately 800,000 distinct CDR3 sequences, more than 25% of them singletons. These data also formed part of another study, on T cells of mothers and their children.

The sample taken for sequencing was blood. All receptors derive from a boy younger than 18 in good health.

The V and J genes are TRBV19 and TRBJ2-5; 8 nucleotides line up with TRBD1. Germline V CDR1 and CDR2: LNHDA, SQIVND (reference sequence). This CDR3 is built from 19 residues. V trimming: 4 bases; J trimming: 5 bases; junction bases outside the gene matches: 21. CDR3: CASSNRDRRISASRETQYF. The DNA for the CDR3 is TGTGCCAGTAGTAACCGGGACAGGAGGATCAGCGCTTCAAGGGAGACCCAGTACTTC. Combining the CDR3 with reference TRBV19 and TRBJ2-5 gives the whole variable domain DGGITQSPKYLFRKEGQNVTLSCEQNLNHDAMYWYRQDPGQGLRLIYYSQIVNDFQKGDIAEGYSVSREKKESFPLTVTSAQKNPTAFYLCASSNRDRRISASRETQYFGPGTRLLVL.

J is TRBJ2-7 and V is TRBV2; no clear D gene. The CDR3 runs 14 residues. Germline values: CDR1 SNHLY, CDR2 FYNNEI. Trimming removed 1 base from V and 2 bases from J, with 9 bases in between. The CDR3 sequence: CASSEGSLPYEQYF. The DNA of the CDR3 is TGTGCCAGCAGTGAAGGGAGCCTCCCCTACGAGCAGTACTTC.

This clonotype has just one count. V is TRBV27 and J is TRBJ2-4; TRBD1 agrees at 11 bases. This CDR3 has 17 residues. Germline assignment: CDR1 MNHEY and CDR2 SMNVEV (reference sequence). V shed 6 bases, J shed 7 bases, and the junction held 14 bases outside the gene matches. The CDR3 region is CASSPRGQGALGNIQYF. The CDR3 DNA reads TGTGCCAGCAGCCCTCGTGGACAGGGGGCCCTGGGCAACATTCAGTACTTC.

The chain has TRBV15 and TRBJ2-5; TRBD2 matches 7 bases. This CDR3 has 15 amino acids. V dropped 2 bases and J dropped 5; count of bases not matched to a gene: 8. Per germline, CDR1 LNHNV and CDR2 YYDKDF (reference sequence). CDR3 DNA sequence: TGTGCCACCAGCAGACAAAGGACTAGTATGGAGACCCAGTACTTC. Translation: CATSRQRTSMETQYF.

This clonotype showed up just a few times. J is TRBJ2-7 and V is TRBV6-1, with D possibly called TRBD1 or TRBD2 (5 bases each). V lost 7 bases and J 4 bases, leaving 14 bases between the germline ends. The CDR3 length is 13 residues. Looked up from germline, CDR1 is MNHNS and CDR2 is SASEGT. CDR3 bases: TGTGCCAGCACAGGGACGGACGGGTACGAGCAGTACTTC. This encodes CASTGTDGYEQYF.